The 18 T cell receptor beta chains presented below share a single source sample, sequenced in a study of response to subunit inactivated influenza vaccine. TCRdb called the RT-PCR reads again in MiXCR, with one record for every CDR3 protein. This repertoire shows hundreds of thousands of distinct CDR3 sequences, approximately 15% found once; its top ten account for 11%. The sample in question was PBMCs from blood, obtained about 12 days after vaccination. The receptors derive from a man between 45 and 60 years old who received an inactivated influenza vaccine.

This clonotype was observed at least ten times. This chain connects TRBV5-1 to TRBJ2-3; TRBD2 is a possible D gene (6 bases). This CDR3 has 13 residues. Germline CDR1 and CDR2: SGHRS and YFSETQ. Deletions cut 2 bases from V and 7 bases from J, with 11 bases between. CDR3 in amino acids: CASSLGDSYTQYF. The CDR3 nucleotides are TGCGCCAGCAGCTTAGGGGACTCTTATACGCAGTATTTT.

This clonotype has a handful of counts. The genes are TRBV5-1 and TRBJ2-5; the D gene could be TRBD1 or TRBD2 (5 bases each). The ends were cut back, 2 bases at V and 1 base at J, with 12 bases in the middle. There are 15 residues in the CDR3. CDR1 is SGHRS, CDR2 YFSETQ, per germline. The CDR3 here is CASSFTRDGQETQYF. The DNA for the CDR3 is TGCGCCAGCAGCTTTACCCGGGACGGCCAAGAGACCCAGTACTTC.

The chain couples TRBV4-1 to TRBJ2-1; TRBD2 matches at 8 bases. CDR1 and CDR2 (germline): MGHRA, YSYEKL. J gave up 9 bases and V 4 bases, and 11 bases lay outside the gene matches. The CDR3 runs to 15 residues. The DNA of the CDR3 is TGCGCCAGCAGCCCCACGGGAGGGGCTTTGGGTGAGCAGTTCTTC. Amino acids: CASSPTGGALGEQFF.

Points on this clonotype: An end of the junction differs from the germline gene, which may be a read error. The rearrangement uses TRBV3-1 and TRBJ2-1, with a tentative D call TRBD2 (6 bases). Looked up from germline, CDR1 is LGHDT and CDR2 is YNNKEL (reference sequence). CDR3 length: 13 amino acids. Here the CDR3 reads CASSRDSHNEQFF. Written as DNA, the CDR3 is TGTGCCAGCAGCCGGGACTCCCACAATGAGCAGTTCTTC.

This clonotype was detected ten times or more. The rearrangement uses TRBV4-2 and TRBJ2-7, with TRBD1 identical over 11 bases. The J segment lost 3 bases and the V segment lost 5 bases, leaving 6 bases of the junction unmatched. Germline CDR1 is LGHNA and CDR2 is YNFKEQ. The CDR3 loop spans 15 amino acids. Written as DNA, the CDR3 is TGTGCCAGCAGCTCCGGGACAGGGGGAAACTACGAGCAGTACTTC. Its protein product is CASSSGTGGNYEQYF.

The table lists this clonotype with many counts. The rearrangement joins TRBV10-3 to TRBJ2-1, with D possibly matching TRBD1 (6 bases). The CDR3 has 11 residues. V was clipped by 7 bases and J by 10 bases, with 11 bases between them. CDR1 and CDR2 from the germline V gene are ENHRY and SYGVKD. The CDR3 loop is CAITKDSEQFF. DNA for the CDR3: TGTGCCATCACCAAGGACAGCGAGCAGTTCTTC.

The sample holds a few counts of this clonotype. V gene TRBV25-1 combines with J gene TRBJ1-2; weak D call: TRBD1 (5 bases). The CDR3 sequence is 13 residues long. V lost 4 bases and J 7 bases, leaving 13 bases between the germline ends. The germline CDR1 and CDR2 sequences are MGHDK and SYGVNS. As DNA, the CDR3 is TGTGCCAGCAGTGTATGGGGGATCGGTGGCTACACCTTC. This encodes CASSVWGIGGYTF.

The genes are TRBV7-2 and TRBJ2-1; D is ambiguous. This CDR3 is 16 amino acids long. Germline V gene sequence: CDR1 SGHTA, CDR2 FQGNSA. V dropped 5 bases and J dropped 0 bases, with 14 bases sitting between them. The CDR3 loop is CASSPDGIDSYNEQFF. The CDR3 nucleotides read TGTGCCAGCAGCCCCGACGGTATCGACTCCTACAATGAGCAGTTCTTC.

The sample holds a few counts of this clonotype. The chain carries TRBV6-2 or TRBV6-3 and TRBJ1-5; D is undetermined. CDR1 is MNHEY, CDR2 SVGEGT, per germline. The V end lost 11 bases, the J end lost 3 bases, and 14 bases lay between the germline ends. This CDR3 spans 13 amino acids. CDR3 sequence reads: CASHPRVNQPQHF. The CDR3 DNA reads as TGTGCCTCCCATCCTCGCGTCAATCAGCCCCAGCATTTT.

V is TRBV24-1 and J is TRBJ2-1, with 7 bases matching TRBD1. The length of the CDR3 is 15 residues. Trimming removed 6 bases from V and 5 bases from J; junction bases left unmatched: 9. Germline V lookup: CDR1 KGHDR, CDR2 SFDVKD. The CDR3 bases are TGTGCCACCAGTATGGTCAACAGGGGAAACAATGAGCAGTTCTTC. This encodes CATSMVNRGNNEQFF.

This sequence joins TRBV18 and TRBJ2-3; 7 nucleotides align to TRBD1. The V gene's germline CDR1 is KGHSH and CDR2 LQKENI. V was clipped by 4 bases and J by 9 bases; unmatched bases: 7. The CDR3 is 13 amino acids. As DNA, the CDR3 is TGTGCCAGCTCACTATCAGGGGGACGAACGCAGTATTTT. Amino acid sequence: CASSLSGGRTQYF.

This sequence joins TRBV30 and TRBJ2-2, with D uncertain. The CDR3 contains 17 residues. Trimming stripped 5 bases from V and 0 bases from J, with 19 bases between. Germline CDR1 GTSNPN, CDR2 SVGIG (reference sequence). CDR3 residues: CAWAVDSAVANTGELFF. The CDR3, as DNA: TGTGCCTGGGCCGTAGACTCAGCTGTTGCGAACACCGGGGAGCTGTTTTTT. Together with reference TRBV30 and TRBJ2-2, the CDR3 gives the full variable domain: SQTIHQWPATLVQPVGSPLSLECTVEGTSNPNLYWYRQAAGRGLQLLFYSVGIGQISSEVPQNLSASRPQDRQFILSSKKLLLSDSGFYLCAWAVDSAVANTGELFFGEGSRLTVL.

The chain employs TRBV3-1 and TRBJ2-3, with unresolved D. The germline CDR1 and CDR2 sequences are LGHDT and YNNKEL (reference sequence). Trimming cost V 4 bases and J 3 bases, with 11 bases left between them. The CDR3 has 14 amino acids. CDR3: CASSPFHSTDTQYF. CDR3 nucleotide sequence: TGTGCCAGCAGCCCCTTCCACTCTACAGATACGCAGTATTTT.

V is TRBV28 and J is TRBJ2-5, with a possible D match to TRBD1 (5 bases). V shed 4 bases and J shed 5 bases, with 17 bases lying between them. The CDR3 has 15 residues. CDR1 MDHEN and CDR2 SYDVKM come from the germline V gene. Written as DNA, the CDR3 is TGTGCCAGCAGTTCTCCCCAGGGCAGGGCGGAGACCCAGTACTTC. Protein: CASSSPQGRAETQYF.

V is TRBV5-1 and J is TRBJ2-1; 10 bases agree with TRBD2. The CDR3 sequence is 16 residues long. Germline V CDR1 and CDR2: SGHRS, YFSETQ. The J segment lost 5 bases and the V segment lost 3 bases, leaving 8 bases of the junction unmatched. The CDR3, as DNA: TGCGCCAGCAGCTGGAGCGGGGGGGCTTTAAACAATGAGCAGTTCTTC. This codes for CASSWSGGALNNEQFF.

This clonotype has just a few counts. The rearrangement uses TRBV12-3 or TRBV12-4 and TRBJ2-6, with D unresolved. This CDR3 comprises 17 residues. V shed 4 bases and J shed 6 bases, with 19 bases lying between them. Here the CDR3 DNA reads TGTGCCAGCAGTTCTGGTGGATTTGTAATTACGGCCAACGTCCTGACTTTC. The encoded protein is CASSSGGFVITANVLTF.

This clonotype was recorded a few times. This chain links TRBV5-1 with TRBJ1-4; 9 bases are a match to TRBD1. Germline CDR1 reads SGHRS; CDR2 reads YFSETQ. The CDR3 spans 15 residues. V was clipped by 4 bases and J by 7 bases; unmatched bases: 8. The CDR3 DNA reads TGCGCCAGCAGCGCGACGGGACAGGGCGGTGAAAAACTGTTTTTT. Its translation: CASSATGQGGEKLFF.

V usage is TRBV6-6 and J usage is TRBJ1-1, with D unclear. This CDR3 contains 13 residues. The germline gives CDR1 MNHNY, CDR2 SVGAGI (reference sequence). Trimming stripped 2 bases from V and 0 bases from J, with 4 bases between. CDR3: CASSYMLNTEAFF. For the CDR3, the DNA is TGTGCCAGCAGTTACATGCTGAACACTGAAGCTTTCTTT.